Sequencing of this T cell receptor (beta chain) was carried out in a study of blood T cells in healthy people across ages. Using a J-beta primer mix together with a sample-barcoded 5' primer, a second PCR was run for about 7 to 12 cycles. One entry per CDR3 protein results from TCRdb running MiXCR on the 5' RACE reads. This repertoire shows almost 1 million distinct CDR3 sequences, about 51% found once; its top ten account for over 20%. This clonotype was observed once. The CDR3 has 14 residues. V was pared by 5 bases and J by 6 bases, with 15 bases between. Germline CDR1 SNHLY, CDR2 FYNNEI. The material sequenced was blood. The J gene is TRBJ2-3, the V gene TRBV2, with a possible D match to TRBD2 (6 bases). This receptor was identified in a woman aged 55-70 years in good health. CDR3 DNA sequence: TGTGCCAGCAGTAGGGCAGCGGGTTTGGATACGCAGTATTTT. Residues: CASSRAAGLDTQYF.